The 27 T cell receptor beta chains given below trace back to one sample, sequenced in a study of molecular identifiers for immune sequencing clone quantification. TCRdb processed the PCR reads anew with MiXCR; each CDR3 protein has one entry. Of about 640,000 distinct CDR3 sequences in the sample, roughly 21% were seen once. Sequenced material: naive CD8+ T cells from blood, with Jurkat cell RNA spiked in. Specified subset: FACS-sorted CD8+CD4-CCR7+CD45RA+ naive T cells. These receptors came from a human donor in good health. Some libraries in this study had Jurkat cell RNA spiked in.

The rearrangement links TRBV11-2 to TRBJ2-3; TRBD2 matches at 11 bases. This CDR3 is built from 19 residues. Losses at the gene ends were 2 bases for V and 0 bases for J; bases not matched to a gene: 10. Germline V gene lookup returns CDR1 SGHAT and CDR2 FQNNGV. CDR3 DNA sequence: TGTGCCAGCAGCTTAACCCCCCGACTAGCGGGAACTAGCACAGATACGCAGTATTTT. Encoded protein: CASSLTPRLAGTSTDTQYF.

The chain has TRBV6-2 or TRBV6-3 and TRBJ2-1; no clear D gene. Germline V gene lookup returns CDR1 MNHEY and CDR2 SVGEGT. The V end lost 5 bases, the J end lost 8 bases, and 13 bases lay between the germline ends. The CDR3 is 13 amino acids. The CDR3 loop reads CASSNRARDEQFF. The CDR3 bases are TGTGCCAGCAGTAACCGGGCCCGGGATGAGCAGTTCTTC.

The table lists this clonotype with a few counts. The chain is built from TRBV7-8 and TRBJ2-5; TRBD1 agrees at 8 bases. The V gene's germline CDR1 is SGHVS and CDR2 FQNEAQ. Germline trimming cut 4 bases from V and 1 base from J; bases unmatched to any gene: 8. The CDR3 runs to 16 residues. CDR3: CASSSLRTGIQETQYF. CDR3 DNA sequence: TGTGCCAGCAGCTCGTTAAGGACAGGGATCCAAGAGACCCAGTACTTC.

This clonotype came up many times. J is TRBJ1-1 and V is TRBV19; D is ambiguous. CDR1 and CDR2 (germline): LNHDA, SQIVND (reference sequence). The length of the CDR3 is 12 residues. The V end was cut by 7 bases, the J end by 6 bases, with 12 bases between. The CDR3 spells CASNEGAAEAFF. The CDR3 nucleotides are TGTGCCAGTAACGAGGGCGCGGCTGAAGCTTTCTTT.

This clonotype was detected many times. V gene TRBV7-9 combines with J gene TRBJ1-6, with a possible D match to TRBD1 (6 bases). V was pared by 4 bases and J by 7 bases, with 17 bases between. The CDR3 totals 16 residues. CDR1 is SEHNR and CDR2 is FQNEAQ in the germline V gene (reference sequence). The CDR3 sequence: CASSSETGYGNSPLHF. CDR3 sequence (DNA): TGTGCCAGCAGCTCGGAGACAGGATATGGAAATTCACCCCTCCACTTT.

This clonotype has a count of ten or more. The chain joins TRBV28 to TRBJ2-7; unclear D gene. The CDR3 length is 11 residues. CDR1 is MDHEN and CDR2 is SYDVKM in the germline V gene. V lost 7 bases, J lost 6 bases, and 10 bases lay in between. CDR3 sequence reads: CASKGPGEQYF. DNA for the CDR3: TGTGCCAGCAAAGGTCCAGGCGAGCAGTACTTC. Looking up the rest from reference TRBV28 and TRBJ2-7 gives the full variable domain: DVKVTQSSRYLVKRTGEKVFLECVQDMDHENMFWYRQDPGLGLRLIYFSYDVKMKEKGDIPEGYSVSREKKERFSLILESASTNQTSMYLCASKGPGEQYFGPGTRLTVT.

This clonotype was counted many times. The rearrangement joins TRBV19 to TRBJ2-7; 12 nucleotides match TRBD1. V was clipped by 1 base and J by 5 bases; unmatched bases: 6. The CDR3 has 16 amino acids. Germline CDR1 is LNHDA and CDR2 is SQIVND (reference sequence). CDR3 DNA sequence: TGTGCCAGTAGTATAGTCGCGGGACAGGGGGCCAACGAGCAGTACTTC. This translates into CASSIVAGQGANEQYF.

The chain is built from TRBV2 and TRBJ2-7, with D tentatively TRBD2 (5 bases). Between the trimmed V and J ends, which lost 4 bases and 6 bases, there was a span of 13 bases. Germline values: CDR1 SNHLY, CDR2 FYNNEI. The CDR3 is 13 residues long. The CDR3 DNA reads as TGTGCCAGCAGTGGAGGGCCGTTCCCCGAGCAGTACTTC. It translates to CASSGGPFPEQYF.

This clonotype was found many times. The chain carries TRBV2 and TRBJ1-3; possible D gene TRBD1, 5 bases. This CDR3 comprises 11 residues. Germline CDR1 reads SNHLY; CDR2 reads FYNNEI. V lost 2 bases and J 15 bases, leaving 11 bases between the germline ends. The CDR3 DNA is TGTGCCAGCAGTGAATCGTCAGGGAAATATTTT. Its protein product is CASSESSGKYF.

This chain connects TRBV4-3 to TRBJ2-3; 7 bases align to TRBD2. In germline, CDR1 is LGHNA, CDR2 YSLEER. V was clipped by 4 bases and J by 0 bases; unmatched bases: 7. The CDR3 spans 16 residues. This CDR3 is CASSPGLVRSTDTQYF. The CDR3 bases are TGCGCCAGCAGCCCCGGACTAGTCAGAAGCACAGATACGCAGTATTTT.

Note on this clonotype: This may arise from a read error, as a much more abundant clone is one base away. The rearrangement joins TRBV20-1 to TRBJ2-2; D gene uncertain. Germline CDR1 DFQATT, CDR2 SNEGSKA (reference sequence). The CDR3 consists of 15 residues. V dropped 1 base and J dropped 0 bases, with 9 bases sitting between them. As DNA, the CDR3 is TGCAGTGCTAGAGTGATCAGCCCGAACACCGGGGAGCTGTTTTTT. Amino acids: CSARVISPNTGELFF.

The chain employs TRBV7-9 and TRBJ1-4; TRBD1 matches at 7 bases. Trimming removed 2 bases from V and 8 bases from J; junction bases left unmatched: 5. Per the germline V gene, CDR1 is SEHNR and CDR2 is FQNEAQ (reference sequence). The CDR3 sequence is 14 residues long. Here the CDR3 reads CASSLTGDGEKLFF. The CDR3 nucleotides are TGTGCCAGCAGCTTAACAGGGGATGGGGAAAAACTGTTTTTT.

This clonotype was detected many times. The CDR3 sequence is CASSERASAAKNIQYF. The CDR3, as DNA: TGTGCCAGCAGTGAACGGGCTAGCGCGGCCAAAAACATTCAGTACTTC. The genes are TRBV2 and TRBJ2-4; weak D call: TRBD2 (6 bases). Trimming took 2 bases from V and 1 from J, leaving 12 bases between them. Looked up from germline, CDR1 is SNHLY and CDR2 is FYNNEI. The CDR3 consists of 16 residues.

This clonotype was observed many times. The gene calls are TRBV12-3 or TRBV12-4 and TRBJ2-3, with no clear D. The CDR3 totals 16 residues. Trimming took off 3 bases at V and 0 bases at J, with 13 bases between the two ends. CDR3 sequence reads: CASSFWQEYSTDTQYF. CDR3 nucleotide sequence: TGTGCCAGCAGTTTTTGGCAGGAGTATAGCACAGATACGCAGTATTTT.

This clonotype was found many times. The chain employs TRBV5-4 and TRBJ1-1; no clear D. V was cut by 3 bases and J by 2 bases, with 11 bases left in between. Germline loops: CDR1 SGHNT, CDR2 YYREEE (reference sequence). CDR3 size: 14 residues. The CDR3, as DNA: TGTGCCAGCAGCTCCTCCGAGGCTAACACTGAAGCTTTCTTT. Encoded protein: CASSSSEANTEAFF.

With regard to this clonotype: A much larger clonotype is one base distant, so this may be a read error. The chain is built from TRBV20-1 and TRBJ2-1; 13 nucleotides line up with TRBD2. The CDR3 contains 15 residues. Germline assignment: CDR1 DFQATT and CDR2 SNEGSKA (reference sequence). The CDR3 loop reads CSAATGTSGVNVQFF. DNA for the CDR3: TGCAGTGCTGCCACCGGGACTAGCGGGGTTAATGTGCAGTTCTTC.

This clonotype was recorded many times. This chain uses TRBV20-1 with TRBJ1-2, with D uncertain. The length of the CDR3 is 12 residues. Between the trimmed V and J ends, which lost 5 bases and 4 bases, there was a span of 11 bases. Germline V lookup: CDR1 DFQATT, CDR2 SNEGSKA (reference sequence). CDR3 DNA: TGCAGTGCTCCCGCGAGTTTCTATGGCTACACCTTC. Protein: CSAPASFYGYTF.

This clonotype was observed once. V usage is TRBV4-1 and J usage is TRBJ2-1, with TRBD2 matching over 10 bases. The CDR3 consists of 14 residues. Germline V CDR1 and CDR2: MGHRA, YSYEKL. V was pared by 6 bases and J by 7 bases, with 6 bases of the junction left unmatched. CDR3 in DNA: TGCGCCAGCAGAAGCGGGGGGGCTGTAAATGAGCAGTTCTTC. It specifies CASRSGGAVNEQFF.

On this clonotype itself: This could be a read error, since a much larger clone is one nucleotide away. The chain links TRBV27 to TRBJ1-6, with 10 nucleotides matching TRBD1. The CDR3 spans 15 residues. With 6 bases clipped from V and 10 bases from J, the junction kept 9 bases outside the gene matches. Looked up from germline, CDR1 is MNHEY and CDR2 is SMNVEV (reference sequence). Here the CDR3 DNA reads TGTGCCAGCAGCCCCTTGACAGGGGGCGTGTCACCCCTCCACTTT. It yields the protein CASSPLTGGVSPLHF.

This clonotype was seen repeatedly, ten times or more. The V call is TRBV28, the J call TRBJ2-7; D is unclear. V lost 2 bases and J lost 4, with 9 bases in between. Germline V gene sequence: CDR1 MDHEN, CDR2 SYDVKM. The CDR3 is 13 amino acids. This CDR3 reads CASSLHGRYEQYF. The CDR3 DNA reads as TGTGCCAGCAGTTTACACGGACGTTACGAGCAGTACTTC.

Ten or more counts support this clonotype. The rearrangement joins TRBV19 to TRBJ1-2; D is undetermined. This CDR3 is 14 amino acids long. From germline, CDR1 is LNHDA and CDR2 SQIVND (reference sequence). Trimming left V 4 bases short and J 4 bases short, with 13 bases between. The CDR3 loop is CASSNQGRVYGYTF. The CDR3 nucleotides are TGTGCCAGTAGTAATCAAGGACGGGTCTATGGCTACACCTTC.

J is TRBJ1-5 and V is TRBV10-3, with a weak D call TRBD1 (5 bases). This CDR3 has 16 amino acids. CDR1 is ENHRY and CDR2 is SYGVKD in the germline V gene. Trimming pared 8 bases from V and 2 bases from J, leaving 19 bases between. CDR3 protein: CAIWLGVQWCNQPQHF. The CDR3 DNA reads TGTGCCATCTGGTTGGGGGTTCAGTGGTGCAATCAGCCCCAGCATTTT.

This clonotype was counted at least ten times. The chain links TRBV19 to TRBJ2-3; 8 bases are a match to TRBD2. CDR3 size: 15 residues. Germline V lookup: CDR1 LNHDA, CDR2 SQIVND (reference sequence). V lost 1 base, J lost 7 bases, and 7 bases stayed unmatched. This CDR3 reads CASSIASGRTNTQYF. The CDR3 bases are TGTGCCAGTAGTATAGCGAGCGGGAGAACAAATACGCAGTATTTT.

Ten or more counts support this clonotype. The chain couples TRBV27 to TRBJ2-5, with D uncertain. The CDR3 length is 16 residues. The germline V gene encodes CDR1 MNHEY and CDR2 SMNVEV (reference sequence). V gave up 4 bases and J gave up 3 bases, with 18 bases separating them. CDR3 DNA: TGTGCCAGCAGTTCTATAGGGCCGTCCCATGAAGAGACCCAGTACTTC. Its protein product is CASSSIGPSHEETQYF.

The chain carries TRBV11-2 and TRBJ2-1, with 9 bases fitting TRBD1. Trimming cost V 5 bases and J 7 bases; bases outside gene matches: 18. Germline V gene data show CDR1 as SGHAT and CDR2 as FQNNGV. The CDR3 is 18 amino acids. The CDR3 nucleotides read TGTGCCAGCAGCCGGTTCCGCGTGGGACAGGGCCCGGGAAATGAGCAGTTCTTC. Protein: CASSRFRVGQGPGNEQFF.

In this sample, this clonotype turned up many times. The chain's CDR3 is CASSQGIAGAADTQYF. CDR3 nucleotide sequence: TGCGCCAGCAGCCAAGGGATAGCGGGGGCGGCAGATACGCAGTATTTT. The chain carries TRBV4-1 and TRBJ2-3; TRBD2 aligns across 9 bases. The length of the CDR3 is 16 residues. CDR1 is MGHRA, CDR2 YSYEKL, per germline. V shed 1 base and J 4 bases; nucleotides not matched to a gene: 6.

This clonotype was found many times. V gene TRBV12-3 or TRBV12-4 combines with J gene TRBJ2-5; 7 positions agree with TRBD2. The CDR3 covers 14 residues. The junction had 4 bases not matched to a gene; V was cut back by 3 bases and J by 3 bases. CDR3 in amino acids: CASSFTGLEETQYF. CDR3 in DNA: TGTGCCAGCAGTTTCACCGGACTAGAAGAGACCCAGTACTTC.